The sequence of this TCR beta chain was determined in a study of blood T cell repertoires in COVID-19. Study information: Collection of acute and convalescent COVID-19 samples took place in the United States, Italy and Spain. Nucleic acid was either cDNA or gDNA, and it came from T cells, B-cell-depleted T cells, or PBMCs.

Under the authors' procedure: Nucleated cell number was recorded as an estimate derived from reference gene primer amplification. Profiled with immunoSEQ multiplex PCR; TCRdb holds only in-frame clones, not every one. Clone size and the V and J calls come from that table; the DNA yielded D and trimming. The sample has a few hundred thousand clones, 70% to 90% seen once. The germline V gene encodes CDR1 SGHTA and CDR2 FQGNSA. V was pared by 4 bases and J by 8 bases, with 9 bases of the junction left unmatched. The CDR3 loop spans 14 amino acids. The sample comprised peripheral blood. This clonotype originated in a human donor in a cohort sampled during active COVID-19. The genes are TRBV7-2 and TRBJ2-3, with 7 bases fitting TRBD1. CDR3 sequence (DNA): TGTGCCAGCAGCTACAACCCGGGACAGACTACGCAGTATTTT. Amino acids: CASSYNPGQTTQYF.